The 26 T cell receptor beta chains below come from one sample, sequenced in a study of cytomegalovirus exposure and HLA in healthy donors. Both 60 Vbeta primers and 13 Jbeta primers went into the PCR. TCRdb keeps only in-frame clones here, not all; method: immunoSEQ multiplex PCR. The sample includes about 170,000 clones, about 76% of them seen just once. Sequencing was done on a sample of PBMCs. These receptors originate from a female donor in good health and CMV-seronegative.

In its sample, this clone was seen many times. The genes are TRBV6-4 and TRBJ2-3, with TRBD1 as a possible D gene (6 bases). The germline V and J ends were trimmed by 5 bases and 0 bases, with 9 bases remaining between them. This CDR3 is built from 14 residues. CDR1 is MRHNA and CDR2 is SNTAGT in the germline V gene. The CDR3 nucleotides are TGTGCCAGCAGTAGCACAGGGAGCACAGATACGCAGTATTTT. It yields the protein CASSSTGSTDTQYF.

This rearrangement joins TRBV10-1 to TRBJ1-2; TRBD1 agrees at 7 bases. Germline CDR1 and CDR2: WNHNN and SYGVQD (reference sequence). V shed 6 bases, J shed 5 bases, and the junction held 15 bases outside the gene matches. There are 16 residues in the CDR3. The CDR3 region is CASRSDRGGLFYGYTF. The CDR3 bases are TGCGCCAGCAGATCCGACAGAGGGGGCCTCTTTTATGGCTACACCTTC.

The chain couples TRBV9 to TRBJ1-6; 7 positions match TRBD1. The CDR3 is 16 residues long. In germline, CDR1 is SGDLS, CDR2 YYNGEE. The V and J ends lost 7 bases and 6 bases, in that order; junction bases with no gene match: 13. This chain's CDR3 is CASSKGRDRANSPLHF. In DNA, the CDR3 is TGTGCCAGCTCCAAGGGGAGAGACAGGGCTAATTCACCCCTCCACTTT.

The chain uses TRBV9 and TRBJ2-3; a weak D match, TRBD1 (5 bases). V was cut by 0 bases and J by 2 bases, with 10 bases left in between. The germline V gene encodes CDR1 SGDLS and CDR2 YYNGEE. The CDR3 spans 15 residues. CDR3 in DNA: TGTGCCAGCAGCGTAGAGCCAGGGTTCACAGATACGCAGTATTTT. Translated: CASSVEPGFTDTQYF.

This clone was seen only once. Other DNA sequences of this sample code for an identical CDR3. The chain couples TRBV29-1 to TRBJ2-3; a possible D gene is TRBD2 (5 bases). The length of the CDR3 is 12 residues. The V and J ends lost 4 bases and 1 base respectively, with 6 bases between them. CDR1 is SQVTM and CDR2 is ANQGSEA in the germline V gene. The CDR3 reads CSVAGGTDTQYF. CDR3 sequence (DNA): TGCAGCGTTGCCGGGGGCACAGATACGCAGTATTTT.

This clone has more than one count but fewer than ten. The gene calls are TRBV5-4 and TRBJ1-3; D may be TRBD1 (5 bases). V lost 1 base and J lost 4, with 15 bases in between. The germline V gene encodes CDR1 SGHNT and CDR2 YYREEE (reference sequence). The CDR3 is 16 residues long. As DNA, the CDR3 is TGTGCCAGCAGCTTGCAGGGAGGAAGGAGCGGAAACACCATATATTTT. This translates into CASSLQGGRSGNTIYF.

CDR3 DNA: TGCGCCAGCCGGACAGACTCCTCTGGCTACACCTTC. Protein product: CASRTDSSGYTF. This sequence joins TRBV5-1 and TRBJ1-2, with D perhaps matching TRBD1 (6 bases). The CDR3 sequence is 12 residues long. The germline V gene encodes CDR1 SGHRS and CDR2 YFSETQ. Trimming took off 7 bases at V and 7 bases at J, with 14 bases between the two ends.

The genes are TRBV5-1 and TRBJ2-5; 9 positions agree with TRBD2. The J segment lost 4 bases and the V segment lost 0 bases, leaving 4 bases of the junction unmatched. CDR1 and CDR2 (germline): SGHRS, YFSETQ. CDR3 length equals 15 residues. The CDR3 DNA reads as TGCGCCAGCAGCTTGGTCGCGGGAGGGCGAGAGACCCAGTACTTC. As protein: CASSLVAGGRETQYF. Supplemented by reference TRBV5-1 and TRBJ2-5, the full variable domain reads KAGVTQTPRYLIKTRGQQVTLSCSPISGHRSVSWYQQTPGQGLQFLFEYFSETQRNKGNFPGRFSGRQFSNSRSEMNVSTLELGDSALYLCASSLVAGGRETQYFGPGTRLLVL.

The chain has TRBV29-1 and TRBJ2-1; D unresolved. CDR1 and CDR2 (germline): SQVTM, ANQGSEA. This CDR3 is 12 amino acids long. The V end was cut by 6 bases, the J end by 3 bases, with 9 bases between. The CDR3 DNA is TGCAGCGTCCACAGTAACTACAATGAGCAGTTCTTC. It encodes CSVHSNYNEQFF.

V usage is TRBV27 and J usage is TRBJ1-2, with D unresolved. CDR3 size: 13 residues. V was clipped by 6 bases and J by 2 bases, with 10 bases between them. The germline V gene encodes CDR1 MNHEY and CDR2 SMNVEV (reference sequence). The CDR3 sequence is CASSPTLNYGYTF. The CDR3 coding sequence is TGTGCCAGCAGCCCGACATTAAACTATGGCTACACCTTC.

The chain recombines TRBV5-6 with TRBJ2-7, with TRBD2 matching 8 bases. V gave up 6 bases and J gave up 2 bases; unmatched junction bases: 10. The CDR3 is made up of 15 amino acids. Germline V CDR1 and CDR2: SGHDT, YYEEEE. The CDR3 loop reads CASTDSGRLAYEQYF. In DNA, the CDR3 is TGTGCCAGCACCGACAGCGGGAGACTCGCCTACGAGCAGTACTTC.

The chain is built from TRBV5-5 and TRBJ2-7, with 10 bases fitting TRBD2. V shed 4 bases and J 7 bases; nucleotides not matched to a gene: 11. CDR1 is SGHKS and CDR2 is YYEKEE in the germline V gene (reference sequence). There are 15 residues in the CDR3. The DNA of the CDR3 is TGTGCCAGCAGCGGGAGCGGGAGGGCCCGGGTAGAGCAGTACTTC. Translated, it gives CASSGSGRARVEQYF.

The V call is TRBV29-1, the J call TRBJ1-4; 8 bases agree with TRBD1. Germline CDR1 SQVTM, CDR2 ANQGSEA. Unmatched junction bases numbered 6, after V lost 7 bases and J lost 8 bases. This CDR3 is built from 12 residues. CDR3 coding DNA: TGCAGCGCCCACGACAGGGGCGAAAAACTGTTTTTT. As protein: CSAHDRGEKLFF.

The chain joins TRBV7-3 to TRBJ2-1; 14 positions agree with TRBD2. Trimming removed 5 bases from V and 9 bases from J; junction bases left unmatched: 12. The length of the CDR3 is 17 residues. Germline CDR1 reads SGHTA; CDR2 reads FQGTGA. The CDR3 bases are TGTGCCAGCAGCCTCTCGCGACTAGCGGGGGGGCTTGGTGAGCAGTTCTTC. Residues: CASSLSRLAGGLGEQFF.

The V and J genes are TRBV2 and TRBJ2-3, with 8 bases lining up with TRBD2. The CDR3 covers 15 residues. Trimming cost V 7 bases and J 4 bases; bases outside gene matches: 10. CDR1 is SNHLY, CDR2 FYNNEI, per germline. DNA of the CDR3: TGTGCCAGCAAGAGGGACGGGGGGGCCTCAGATACGCAGTATTTT. Translated: CASKRDGGASDTQYF.

The V and J genes are TRBV6-4 and TRBJ1-4, with TRBD1 matching over 8 bases. The CDR3 consists of 13 residues. Trimming at V came to 6 bases and at J to 6 bases, leaving 3 bases not matched to a gene. Germline loops: CDR1 MRHNA, CDR2 SNTAGT. Here the CDR3 reads CASSPGQDEKLFF. CDR3 DNA sequence: TGTGCCAGCAGCCCGGGACAGGATGAAAAACTGTTTTTT.

The gene calls are TRBV12-5 and TRBJ1-1; 9 positions agree with TRBD1. The germline V gene encodes CDR1 LGHNT and CDR2 FRNRAP. V shed 0 bases, J shed 1 base, and the junction held 9 bases outside the gene matches. The CDR3 sequence is 18 residues long. The DNA for the CDR3 is TGTGCTAGTGGTTTGGTACGGGGACAGGGTGACCCGAACACTGAAGCTTTCTTT. This gives the protein CASGLVRGQGDPNTEAFF.

The rearrangement links TRBV19 to TRBJ1-1, with D hard to call. V lost 1 base and J lost 1, with 4 bases in between. Germline V gene lookup returns CDR1 LNHDA and CDR2 SQIVND (reference sequence). The CDR3 is made up of 13 amino acids. Here the CDR3 reads CASSIVSNTEAFF. As DNA, the CDR3 is TGTGCCAGTAGTATAGTATCGAACACTGAAGCTTTCTTT.

CDR3 residues: CASSEVGGRGYSGYTF. In DNA form, the CDR3 reads TGTGCCAGCAGTGAAGTAGGTGGCCGAGGATATTCTGGCTACACCTTC. The chain is built from TRBV6-1 and TRBJ1-2; D is uncertain. V was clipped by 1 base and J by 7 bases, with 19 bases between them. The CDR3 runs to 16 residues. The germline CDR1 and CDR2 sequences are MNHNS and SASEGT.

The gene calls are TRBV6-4 and TRBJ2-3; a possible D gene is TRBD1 (6 bases). This CDR3 has 14 amino acids. Germline CDR1 is MRHNA and CDR2 is SNTAGT. V lost 6 bases to trimming and J lost 6 bases, with 16 bases between them. For the CDR3, the DNA is TGTGCCAGCAGCACAGGGAAGGGGCATGATACGCAGTATTTT. Protein product: CASSTGKGHDTQYF.

This sequence joins TRBV4-1 and TRBJ1-2; D gene ambiguous. Trimming stripped 0 bases from V and 0 bases from J, with 5 bases between. The length of the CDR3 is 14 residues. Germline assignment: CDR1 MGHRA and CDR2 YSYEKL. The CDR3 nucleotides are TGCGCCAGCAGCCAAGAGCAGGCTAACTATGGCTACACCTTC. This sequence encodes CASSQEQANYGYTF.

The V and J genes are TRBV6-1 and TRBJ1-5; weak D call: TRBD1 (6 bases). V lost 7 bases, J lost 4 bases, and 17 bases lay in between. Germline CDR1 and CDR2: MNHNS and SASEGT. The CDR3 runs 15 residues. The CDR3 sequence: CASKREGVANQPQHF. As DNA, the CDR3 is TGTGCCAGCAAAAGGGAGGGGGTGGCGAATCAGCCCCAGCATTTT.

A single count supports this clone. The V gene is TRBV27, the J gene TRBJ1-5; D not resolved. V shed 3 bases and J shed 3 bases, with 9 bases lying between them. Germline V gene lookup returns CDR1 MNHEY and CDR2 SMNVEV (reference sequence). This CDR3 has 14 residues. The CDR3 is CASSFGQYNQPQHF. The CDR3 nucleotides are TGTGCCAGCAGTTTTGGGCAGTACAATCAGCCCCAGCATTTT.

In this sample, this clone turned up once. This chain joins TRBV19 and TRBJ1-4, with D uncertain. Germline lookup yields CDR1 LNHDA and CDR2 SQIVND (reference sequence). The CDR3 is 15 amino acids. The V and J ends lost 2 bases and 11 bases respectively, with 18 bases between them. The CDR3 protein is CASSISEAAAAKLFF. Here the CDR3 DNA reads TGTGCCAGTAGTATAAGCGAGGCGGCCGCCGCTAAACTGTTTTTT.

The rearrangement links TRBV9 to TRBJ1-2, with 7 bases fitting TRBD1. J lost 0 bases, V lost 7 bases, and 9 bases had no gene match. The CDR3 covers 15 residues. Germline CDR1 reads SGDLS; CDR2 reads YYNGEE. DNA of the CDR3: TGTGCCAGCGGTAAGACAGGGACCACTAACTATGGCTACACCTTC. Amino acids: CASGKTGTTNYGYTF.

Remarks on this clone: Within the sample, other DNA sequences also encode this same CDR3. V usage is TRBV29-1 and J usage is TRBJ2-1; unclear D gene. V shed 1 base and J shed 0 bases, with 7 bases lying between them. CDR1 is SQVTM and CDR2 is ANQGSEA in the germline V gene. CDR3 length: 14 residues. The CDR3 loop reads CSVEGSSSYNEQFF. Written as DNA, the CDR3 is TGCAGCGTTGAAGGTTCTAGCTCCTACAATGAGCAGTTCTTC.